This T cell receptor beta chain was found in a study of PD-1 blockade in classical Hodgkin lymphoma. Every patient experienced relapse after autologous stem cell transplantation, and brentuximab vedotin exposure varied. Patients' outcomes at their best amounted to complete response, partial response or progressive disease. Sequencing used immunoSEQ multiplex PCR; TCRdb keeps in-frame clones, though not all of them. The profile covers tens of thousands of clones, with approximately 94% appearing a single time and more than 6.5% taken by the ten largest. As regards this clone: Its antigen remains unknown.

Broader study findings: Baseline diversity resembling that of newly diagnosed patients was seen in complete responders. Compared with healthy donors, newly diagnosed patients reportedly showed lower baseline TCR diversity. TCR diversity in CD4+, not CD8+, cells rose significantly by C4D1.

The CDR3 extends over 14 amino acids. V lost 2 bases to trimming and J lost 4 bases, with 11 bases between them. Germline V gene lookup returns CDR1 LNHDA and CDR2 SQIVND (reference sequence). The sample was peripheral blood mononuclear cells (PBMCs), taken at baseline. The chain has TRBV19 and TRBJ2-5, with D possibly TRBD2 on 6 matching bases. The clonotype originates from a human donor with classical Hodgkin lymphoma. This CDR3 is CASSIRLARETQYF. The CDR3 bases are TGTGCCAGTAGTATAAGGCTAGCGAGAGAGACCCAGTACTTC.